This T cell receptor (beta chain) is from a study of early T cells in non-severe SARS-CoV-2 infection. The wider study: Sequencing input comprised bulk RNA from unsorted whole blood; chain pairing was not available.

This clonotype was found a few times. Unique molecular identifiers were added to individual cDNA molecules. TCRdb reanalysed the 5' RACE reads using MiXCR and keeps one entry per CDR3 protein. The sample carries around 57,000 distinct CDR3 sequences, roughly 6.5% recorded once. The CDR3 extends over 14 amino acids. V was pared by 4 bases and J by 2 bases, with 11 bases between. Germline V gives CDR1 LGHDT, CDR2 YNNKEL (reference sequence). This sequence was found in an adult who was a healthcare worker with PCR-confirmed SARS-CoV-2 infection or an uninfected control (not recorded which). The chain carries TRBV3-1 and TRBJ1-2; a weak D match, TRBD1 (6 bases). What was sequenced was whole blood. The CDR3 reads CASSLWTDNYGYTF. The CDR3 DNA sequence: TGTGCCAGCAGCCTCTGGACAGACAACTATGGCTACACCTTC. The full variable domain, completed using reference TRBV3-1 and TRBJ1-2, is DTAVSQTPKYLVTQMGNDKSIKCEQNLGHDTMYWYKQDSKKFLKIMFSYNNKELIINETVPNRFSPKSPDKAHLNLHINSLELGDSAVYFCASSLWTDNYGYTFGSGTRLTVV.